Below are 18 T cell receptor beta chains sequenced from a single sample in a study of T-cell memory formation after mild COVID-19. TCRdb re-derived calls from the 5' RACE reads in MiXCR, one entry per CDR3 protein. The table includes about 210,000 distinct CDR3 sequences, 8% to 11% detected once. The sequenced material came from PBMCs or a T cell subset sorted from them (not recorded which). Receptors were obtained from a young man who had mild COVID-19 (a few samples of this study predate the infection). Cell type and time point are not known.

The V and J genes are TRBV6-1 and TRBJ2-1; D uncertain. The germline V gene encodes CDR1 MNHNS and CDR2 SASEGT. This CDR3 has 11 amino acids. The germline V and J ends were trimmed by 7 bases and 7 bases, with 8 bases remaining between them. DNA for the CDR3: TGTGCCAGCAATGGACGAAATGAGCAGTTCTTC. Translating it yields CASNGRNEQFF.

This rearrangement joins TRBV7-2 to TRBJ1-1; D not certain. The CDR3 contains 14 residues. The germline gives CDR1 SGHTA, CDR2 FQGNSA. The V and J ends lost 5 bases and 3 bases respectively, with 13 bases between them. This chain's CDR3 is CASSVFNGDTEAFF. The CDR3 bases are TGTGCCAGCAGCGTTTTTAATGGGGACACTGAAGCTTTCTTT.

This clonotype was picked up a small number of times. The CDR3, as DNA: TGCGCCAGCAGCCAAGTTGGTTACCAAGAGACCCAGTACTTC. It encodes CASSQVGYQETQYF. The chain is built from TRBV4-1 and TRBJ2-5; D is uncertain. The length of the CDR3 is 14 residues. Trimming left V 1 base short and J 0 bases short, with 6 bases between. Per germline, CDR1 MGHRA and CDR2 YSYEKL.

The CDR3 DNA is TGTGCCAGCACCCGCAGGGGGTACTATGGCTACACCTTC. Encoded protein: CASTRRGYYGYTF. The rearrangement links TRBV6-5 to TRBJ1-2; 7 bases match TRBD1. This CDR3 comprises 13 residues. CDR1 is MNHEY and CDR2 is SVGAGI in the germline V gene. With V trimmed by 7 bases and J by 3 bases, 5 bases remained unmatched.

The CDR3 nucleotides are TGTGCCAGCTCACGCGGACAGTTACTTATCGAAAAACTGTTTTTT. As protein: CASSRGQLLIEKLFF. The rearrangement links TRBV18 to TRBJ1-4; D possibly corresponds to TRBD1 (6 bases). The CDR3 runs 15 residues. Trimming shortened V by 4 bases and J by 8 bases, and 17 bases separated the two germline ends. CDR1 is KGHSH, CDR2 LQKENI, per germline. Full variable domain (remainder filled in from reference TRBV18 and TRBJ1-4): NAGVMQNPRHLVRRRGQEARLRCSPMKGHSHVYWYRQLPEEGLKFMVYLQKENIIDESGMPKERFSAEFPKEGPSILRIQQVVRGDSAAYFCASSRGQLLIEKLFFGSGTQLSVL.

This clonotype was seen more than once but under ten times. This rearrangement joins TRBV6-5 to TRBJ1-4; no clear D gene. V dropped 8 bases and J dropped 0 bases, with 7 bases sitting between them. Germline values: CDR1 MNHEY, CDR2 SVGAGI. The CDR3 runs 13 residues. The CDR3 region is CASGRTTNEKLFF. The CDR3 nucleotides read TGTGCCAGCGGGCGTACAACTAATGAAAAACTGTTTTTT.

This clonotype was counted between two and nine times. The chain couples TRBV18 to TRBJ2-1; D may be TRBD1 (5 bases). The CDR3 is 14 amino acids. Trimming took 8 bases from V and 6 from J, leaving 17 bases between them. Germline CDR1 and CDR2: KGHSH and LQKENI. The CDR3 DNA is TGTGCCAGCAAGACAGAGGTTGGTTTCAATGAGCAGTTCTTC. This codes for CASKTEVGFNEQFF.

This clonotype was counted many times. This chain connects TRBV5-1 to TRBJ2-7, with D tentatively TRBD1 (5 bases). The V gene's germline CDR1 is SGHRS and CDR2 YFSETQ. This CDR3 contains 14 residues. The V end lost 1 base, the J end lost 4 bases, and 12 bases lay between the germline ends. The CDR3 loop is CASSLLDSLYEQYF. CDR3 nucleotides: TGCGCCAGCAGCTTGCTAGACAGCTTATACGAGCAGTACTTC.

The gene calls are TRBV12-3 or TRBV12-4 and TRBJ1-5; the D is unclear. Trimming took off 6 bases at V and 1 base at J, with 10 bases between the two ends. The length of the CDR3 is 14 residues. As DNA, the CDR3 is TGTGCCAGCAGATACCGAGGGAGCAATCAGCCCCAGCATTTT. Translated, it gives CASRYRGSNQPQHF.

This clonotype came up a few times. J is TRBJ1-1 and V is TRBV11-2, with D possibly TRBD1 on 5 matching bases. The V gene lost 2 bases and the J gene lost 4 bases, with 8 bases spanning the gap. Germline CDR1 is SGHAT and CDR2 is FQNNGV. The CDR3 covers 13 residues. CDR3 region: CASSLQGLTEAFF. CDR3 bases: TGTGCCAGCAGCTTACAGGGCCTCACTGAAGCTTTCTTT.

This chain links TRBV15 with TRBJ1-4; 7 bases are a match to TRBD1. J was trimmed by 10 bases and V by 3 bases; bases with no gene match: 14. Per germline, CDR1 LNHNV and CDR2 YYDKDF (reference sequence). This CDR3 region has 16 residues. The chain's CDR3 is CATSRTTGPTGGKLFF. The DNA of the CDR3 is TGTGCCACCAGCAGGACGACAGGGCCTACCGGGGGAAAACTGTTTTTT.

The sample holds a few counts of this clonotype. This chain connects TRBV27 to TRBJ1-5; weak D call: TRBD1 (6 bases). The germline V and J ends were trimmed by 2 bases and 1 base, with 15 bases remaining between them. Germline V gene sequence: CDR1 MNHEY, CDR2 SMNVEV (reference sequence). The CDR3 covers 17 residues. The DNA of the CDR3 is TGTGCCAGCAGTTTAACGGCCAGGGGAGGGAGCAATCAGCCCCAGCATTTT. Its protein product is CASSLTARGGSNQPQHF.

This clonotype was seen only a few times. The rearrangement uses TRBV20-1 and TRBJ1-1; D gene uncertain. Trimming took off 5 bases at V and 6 bases at J, with 13 bases between the two ends. The CDR3 sequence is 12 residues long. Per germline, CDR1 DFQATT and CDR2 SNEGSKA (reference sequence). For the CDR3, the DNA is TGCAGTGCTGCCGGCGGGATCGCTGAAGCTTTCTTT. This gives the protein CSAAGGIAEAFF.

This clonotype was seen repeatedly, ten times or more. The DNA for the CDR3 is TGCGCCAGCAGTCGTACAGGGGATCGGGAGCAGTACGTC. Residues: CASSRTGDREQYV. This chain joins TRBV5-1 and TRBJ2-7; 7 bases line up with TRBD1. The ends lost 5 bases at V and 7 bases at J; junction bases unmatched: 9. CDR3 length: 13 residues. CDR1 and CDR2 from the germline V gene are SGHRS and YFSETQ.

V gene TRBV7-8 combines with J gene TRBJ2-3; 10 bases match TRBD2. The CDR3 sequence is 15 residues long. Per germline, CDR1 SGHVS and CDR2 FQNEAQ. The J segment lost 2 bases and the V segment lost 4 bases, leaving 3 bases of the junction unmatched. The DNA of the CDR3 is TGTGCCAGCAGCTCAGCGGGGGGGATCACAGATACGCAGTATTTT. This gives the protein CASSSAGGITDTQYF.

This clonotype has a count of ten or more. The V call is TRBV7-2, the J call TRBJ2-5; no reliable D call. The length of the CDR3 is 12 residues. V was pared by 1 base and J by 7 bases, with 7 bases between. Per the germline V gene, CDR1 is SGHTA and CDR2 is FQGNSA. The CDR3: CASSLVEGTQYF. The CDR3 bases are TGTGCCAGCAGCTTAGTGGAAGGGACCCAGTACTTC.

In this sample, this clonotype turned up a few times. The genes are TRBV5-5 and TRBJ1-2; unclear D gene. Germline CDR1 and CDR2: SGHKS and YYEKEE (reference sequence). The CDR3 length is 14 residues. Trimming left V 0 bases short and J 4 bases short, with 10 bases between. The DNA for the CDR3 is TGTGCCAGCAGCTTGGAACCGGATGGCTATGGCTACACCTTC. Translation: CASSLEPDGYGYTF.

This clonotype was detected a few times. The gene calls are TRBV20-1 and TRBJ2-3; TRBD1 agrees at 7 bases. This CDR3 has 14 residues. The germline V gene encodes CDR1 DFQATT and CDR2 SNEGSKA (reference sequence). The V segment lost 6 bases and the J segment 0 bases; nucleotides outside the gene matches: 6. CDR3 DNA: TGCAGTGCCCCGGACAGGTCAAGCACAGATACGCAGTATTTT. This codes for CSAPDRSSTDTQYF.